One and the same sample provided the 27 T cell receptor beta chains below, sequenced in a study of blood T cell repertoires in COVID-19. Generated by immunoSEQ multiplex PCR, the TCRdb table keeps only in-frame clones and is missing some. Here the sample spans over 65,000 clones, about 88% being singletons. Sequencing used peripheral blood. The receptors were gathered from a human donor in a cohort sampled during active COVID-19.

This clone was detected only a few times. The CDR3 DNA sequence: TGTGCCAGCAGTTTCTATTGGACTAGCGGCCAAGAGACCCAGTACTTC. This sequence encodes CASSFYWTSGQETQYF. This chain uses TRBV7-9 with TRBJ2-5, with 10 nucleotides matching TRBD2. This CDR3 has 16 amino acids. CDR1 and CDR2 (germline): SEHNR, FQNEAQ (reference sequence). V was clipped by 6 bases and J by 1 base; unmatched bases: 8.

The chain employs TRBV6-5 and TRBJ1-2; 7 bases line up with TRBD1. From germline, CDR1 is MNHEY and CDR2 SVGAGI. V lost 6 bases, J lost 0 bases, and 7 bases stayed unmatched. This CDR3 contains 15 residues. In DNA, the CDR3 is TGTGCCAGCAGACCAGGACAGGCAGCTAACTATGGCTACACCTTC. Translated: CASRPGQAANYGYTF.

This chain connects TRBV2 to TRBJ1-4, with a tentative D call TRBD1 (6 bases). Germline V gives CDR1 SNHLY, CDR2 FYNNEI. This CDR3 spans 15 amino acids. Trimming left V 7 bases short and J 0 bases short, with 12 bases between. CDR3 DNA sequence: TGTGCCAGCAATGGGGGGGCAGCAACTAATGAAAAACTGTTTTTT. As protein: CASNGGAATNEKLFF.

The chain employs TRBV9 and TRBJ2-3; a weak D match, TRBD1 (8 bases). The CDR3 is made up of 15 amino acids. From germline, CDR1 is SGDLS and CDR2 YYNGEE. The ends were cut back, 4 bases at V and 1 base at J, with 13 bases in the middle. CDR3 in DNA: TGTGCCAGCAGCCGGGGGGACAGGCGCACAGATACGCAGTATTTT. Translated, it gives CASSRGDRRTDTQYF.

The chain links TRBV28 to TRBJ2-5, with TRBD1 matching over 10 bases. V lost 6 bases and J lost 5; bases outside the gene matches: 18. Germline V lookup: CDR1 MDHEN, CDR2 SYDVKM. This CDR3 comprises 18 residues. This CDR3 reads CASSPRGLGQGRGETQYF. The CDR3 coding sequence is TGTGCCAGCAGCCCGCGGGGTTTGGGACAGGGGAGGGGGGAGACCCAGTACTTC.

This chain uses TRBV1 with TRBJ2-7; the DNA was not compared with TRBD2, the D call given in the table. TRBV1 is an annotated pseudogene. The CDR3 has 17 amino acids. The CDR3 coding sequence is TGCACCAGCAGCCATTGGACTAGCGGGAGGGGGTCCTACGAGCAGTACTTC. Translated: CTSSHWTSGRGSYEQYF.

The rearrangement uses TRBV5-1 and TRBJ2-5, with D perhaps TRBD1 (6 bases). Germline lookup yields CDR1 SGHRS and CDR2 YFSETQ. This CDR3 region has 15 residues. Trimming cost V 4 bases and J 0 bases, with 13 bases left between them. The CDR3 loop reads CASSPSGHHQETQYF. The CDR3 coding sequence is TGCGCCAGCAGCCCCTCGGGACACCACCAAGAGACCCAGTACTTC.

For this clone: A read error may account for a junction end that differs from germline. V is TRBV6-6 and J is TRBJ2-3, with 9 bases matching TRBD2. Looked up from germline, CDR1 is MNHNY and CDR2 is SVGAGI (reference sequence). The CDR3 length is 15 residues. The CDR3 coding sequence is TGTGCCAGCAGTTATAGTAGCGGGAGCAAAGATACGCAGTATTTT. Its protein product is CASSYSSGSKDTQYF.

The rearrangement links TRBV7-2 to TRBJ1-1; unclear D gene. Germline-derived CDR1 and CDR2 are SGHTA and FQGNSA. CDR3 length: 18 amino acids. The V gene lost 1 base and the J gene lost 0 bases, with 18 bases spanning the gap. This CDR3 reads CASSLGTFATDVNTEAFF. In DNA form, the CDR3 reads TGTGCCAGCAGCTTAGGAACCTTTGCGACTGACGTGAACACTGAAGCTTTCTTT.

This sequence joins TRBV29-1 and TRBJ2-1; 7 bases line up with TRBD2. V shed 3 bases, J shed 4 bases, and the junction held 9 bases outside the gene matches. The CDR3 has 15 residues. The germline V gene has CDR1 SQVTM and CDR2 ANQGSEA. As DNA, the CDR3 is TGCAGCGTTGACGGCTGGGAGGGTGGGTACAATGAGCAGTTCTTC. This codes for CSVDGWEGGYNEQFF.

This clone was counted once. The chain has TRBV27 and TRBJ2-5; weak D call: TRBD2 (6 bases). The CDR3 loop spans 16 amino acids. Trimming removed 1 base at V and 1 base at J, with 13 bases between. Germline loops: CDR1 MNHEY, CDR2 SMNVEV (reference sequence). CDR3 in DNA: TGTGCCAGCAGTTTATTTTCGGCGGGAACCCAAGAGACCCAGTACTTC. Amino acids: CASSLFSAGTQETQYF.

This rearrangement joins TRBV28 to TRBJ2-4; D is possibly TRBD1 (6 bases). Looked up from germline, CDR1 is MDHEN and CDR2 is SYDVKM. V gave up 4 bases and J gave up 1 base, with 11 bases separating them. The CDR3 contains 15 residues. The DNA for the CDR3 is TGTGCCAGCAGTTCCCCCCAGGGGGCCAAAAACATTCAGTACTTC. It yields the protein CASSSPQGAKNIQYF.

The chain carries TRBV7-8 and TRBJ2-1, with 9 bases fitting TRBD2. This CDR3 comprises 17 residues. CDR1 is SGHVS and CDR2 is FQNEAQ in the germline V gene. J gave up 4 bases and V 5 bases, and 12 bases lay outside the gene matches. The CDR3 DNA follows: TGTGCCAGCAGCCAAGAGGTAGCGGGAGCTGCTTACAATGAGCAGTTCTTC. Protein product: CASSQEVAGAAYNEQFF.

The chain is built from TRBV5-3 and TRBJ1-5, with 8 nucleotides matching TRBD1. TRBV5-3 is given ORF status, its function remaining uncertain. The V and J ends lost 4 bases and 4 bases, in that order; junction bases with no gene match: 19. This CDR3 has 19 residues. Here the CDR3 reads CARSLPRTGMNPANQPQHF. The DNA for the CDR3 is TGTGCCAGAAGCCTCCCCCGGACAGGGATGAACCCAGCAAATCAGCCCCAGCATTTT.

The chain links TRBV9 to TRBJ2-3; D gene ambiguous. Looked up from germline, CDR1 is SGDLS and CDR2 is YYNGEE. Trimming shortened V by 0 bases and J by 4 bases, and 6 bases separated the two germline ends. The CDR3 consists of 13 residues. The chain's CDR3 is CASSVDSADTQYF. CDR3 nucleotide sequence: TGTGCCAGCAGCGTAGATTCGGCAGATACGCAGTATTTT.

The gene calls are TRBV7-2 and TRBJ2-7; 7 positions agree with TRBD2. There are 14 residues in the CDR3. Germline lookup yields CDR1 SGHTA and CDR2 FQGNSA. The V and J ends lost 1 base and 4 bases, in that order; junction bases with no gene match: 4. The CDR3 loop reads CASSLVAGHYEQYF. The CDR3 coding sequence is TGTGCCAGCAGCTTAGTAGCGGGTCATTACGAGCAGTACTTC.

This clone was detected only a few times. DNA for the CDR3: TGTGCCAGCAGCCAACCGGGACAGACGACTGAAGCTTTCTTT. Protein: CASSQPGQTTEAFF. V is TRBV3-1 (or the pseudogene TRBV3-2) and J is TRBJ1-1; TRBD1 matches at 7 bases. J was trimmed by 5 bases and V by 2 bases; bases with no gene match: 5. CDR1 and CDR2 (germline): LGHDT, YNNKEL (reference sequence). The CDR3 loop spans 14 amino acids.

V is TRBV29-1 and J is TRBJ2-7; TRBD2 matches 13 bases. The V gene end was trimmed by 5 bases and the J gene end by 2 bases; junction bases not matched to a gene: 9. Germline CDR1 is SQVTM and CDR2 is ANQGSEA. CDR3 length equals 16 residues. The CDR3 DNA reads TGCAGCGTTAACGGACTAGCGGGAGCGCCGGCCTACGAGCAGTACTTC. It specifies CSVNGLAGAPAYEQYF.

V and J are TRBV4-3 and TRBJ2-3; 9 positions agree with TRBD2. CDR3 length: 19 residues. The germline gives CDR1 LGHNA, CDR2 YSLEER. After removal of 1 base from V and 5 bases from J, the junction contained 16 bases not matched to a gene. The chain's CDR3 is CASSQVVGQSAGGGDTQYF. The CDR3, as DNA: TGCGCCAGCAGCCAAGTTGTGGGGCAGTCAGCGGGAGGCGGAGATACGCAGTATTTT.

V and J are TRBV7-9 and TRBJ2-1; 10 bases align to TRBD2. After removal of 5 bases from V and 8 bases from J, the junction contained 12 bases not matched to a gene. This CDR3 is 16 amino acids long. Germline assignment: CDR1 SEHNR and CDR2 FQNEAQ (reference sequence). CDR3 sequence reads: CASSLVPAGGGHEQFF. CDR3 coding DNA: TGTGCCAGCAGCCTGGTTCCAGCGGGAGGGGGGCATGAGCAGTTCTTC.

The chain recombines TRBV4-3 with TRBJ2-3; 8 bases map to TRBD2. Germline-derived CDR1 and CDR2 are LGHNA and YSLEER. The trim removed 4 bases at V and 6 bases at J, leaving 12 bases unmatched. This CDR3 has 16 amino acids. CDR3 DNA sequence: TGCGCCAGCAGCCTTGGGGCGGGAGGCCTCGGGGATACGCAGTATTTT. Protein sequence: CASSLGAGGLGDTQYF.

The genes are TRBV15 and TRBJ2-2, with TRBD1 matching over 9 bases. The V segment lost 6 bases and the J segment 4 bases; nucleotides outside the gene matches: 6. The CDR3 is 15 residues long. The germline V gene has CDR1 LNHNV and CDR2 YYDKDF (reference sequence). The CDR3 region has the DNA TGTGCCACCAGGGCTGACAGGGGGGTCACCGGGGAGCTGTTTTTT. Residues: CATRADRGVTGELFF.

This clone has only one observation. The chain couples TRBV2 to TRBJ2-2; 11 nucleotides line up with TRBD2. V dropped 6 bases and J dropped 6; count of bases not matched to a gene: 6. CDR3 length: 15 amino acids. CDR1 SNHLY and CDR2 FYNNEI come from the germline V gene. CDR3 sequence (DNA): TGTGCCAGCAGGCTACTAGCGGGAGTGGCCGGGGAGCTGTTTTTT. Translation: CASRLLAGVAGELFF.

This clone was picked up one time. The chain carries TRBV19 and TRBJ1-5; D is ambiguous. Trimming removed 5 bases from V and 4 bases from J, with 9 bases in between. This CDR3 has 13 residues. CDR1 LNHDA and CDR2 SQIVND come from the germline V gene (reference sequence). The DNA of the CDR3 is TGTGCCAGTAGTCCACCGAGTAATCAGCCCCAGCATTTT. Its protein is CASSPPSNQPQHF.

The V call is TRBV18, the J call TRBJ2-7, with D perhaps TRBD1 (6 bases). Per the germline V gene, CDR1 is KGHSH and CDR2 is LQKENI. The CDR3 runs to 15 residues. Trimming stripped 6 bases from V and 6 bases from J, with 21 bases between. CDR3 residues: CASSSQTGKSGEQYF. The CDR3 nucleotides are TGTGCCAGCTCGAGCCAAACAGGGAAAAGTGGCGAGCAGTACTTC.

This clone was counted a single time. The chain recombines TRBV7-6 with TRBJ1-1; 10 bases match TRBD1. This CDR3 is built from 16 residues. V was pared by 5 bases and J by 0 bases, with 6 bases of the junction left unmatched. Germline assignment: CDR1 SGHVS and CDR2 FNYEAQ. For the CDR3, the DNA is TGTGCCAGCAGCCCCCCGGGACAGGGGTTGAACACTGAAGCTTTCTTT. Its translation: CASSPPGQGLNTEAFF.

The chain uses TRBV4-3 and TRBJ2-1; 11 nucleotides match TRBD1. CDR1 LGHNA and CDR2 YSLEER come from the germline V gene. The CDR3 loop spans 15 amino acids. The J segment lost 4 bases and the V segment lost 1 base, leaving 0 bases of the junction unmatched. The CDR3 DNA reads TGCGCCAGCAGCCAAGGGGACAGGGGGTACAATGAGCAGTTCTTC. It translates to CASSQGDRGYNEQFF.